This T cell receptor beta chain was identified during a study of Siglec-9 on CD8 T cells in melanoma (dated by TCRdb to between 2017 and 2020). Turning to the overall study: The study investigated Siglec-9 expression on CD8+ T cells and the role of Siglec-9 in regulating T cells in the melanoma tumor microenvironment. Broader findings and caveats from the paper: An effector memory CD8+ T-cell subset that appeared to accumulate within melanoma tumors was reported to be marked and regulated by Siglec-9.

Comments on this clone: Its binding antigen is unknown. No much larger clonotype is one base removed from it; base qualities were not supplied.

The junction shows trimming of 5 bases on V and 7 bases on J, plus 12 bases between the germline ends. The germline V gene (reference sequence) specifies GTSNPN as CDR1 and SVGIG as CDR2. Taken from cysteine to phenylalanine, the CDR3 has 13 residues. The retained sequence is limited to the CDR3, 39 bases, with the frame set at the first base. To prepare the library, the immunoSEQ multiplex PCR assay was applied. What TCRdb holds here is the immuneACCESS table cut down to in-frame rearrangements. Part of the clones is not present; checked against another copy, under half of the missing clones reflect an unresolved V gene, and the others are unexplained. The sample data list 30,000 to 45,000 clones, and 80% to 85% of these were observed just once. The ten largest account for about 1.7% of the sample.

This receptor chain uses TRBV30 and TRBJ1-6; the D segment cannot be called with confidence. The sequence derives from a human donor in good health. Sequencing was performed on Siglec-9- CD8+ T cells sorted from blood. This specimen's cell subset or site label, interpreted: CD8 T cells lacking Siglec-9. The DNA sequence is as follows: TGTGCCTGGGCTCCGGGTCCAAATTCACCCCTCCACTTT. It is translated as CAWAPGPNSPLHF.